This passage covers 27 T cell receptor beta chains from one sample sequenced in a study of immune evolution from preneoplasia to lung adenocarcinoma. TCRdb keeps only in-frame clones here, not all; method: immunoSEQ multiplex PCR. The sample holds some 3,700 clones, approximately 80% seen once. Material for sequencing was FFPE minimally invasive lung adenocarcinoma tissue. All receptors derive from a person aged 60-79 years with lung adenocarcinoma.

J is TRBJ2-2 and V is TRBV7-9; TRBD1 might be the D (7 bases). V gave up 5 bases and J gave up 5 bases, with 12 bases separating them. The CDR3 sequence is 14 residues long. Germline loops: CDR1 SEHNR, CDR2 FQNEAQ (reference sequence). The CDR3 DNA follows: TGTGCCAGCAGCCCAGGGGGGACTACCGGGGAGCTGTTTTTT. It is translated as CASSPGGTTGELFF.

This rearrangement joins TRBV7-2 to TRBJ2-1; perhaps TRBD1 as D (6 bases). The length of the CDR3 is 13 residues. Germline CDR1 is SGHTA and CDR2 is FQGNSA. Trimming cost V 1 base and J 7 bases, with 8 bases left between them. CDR3 nucleotide sequence: TGTGCCAGCAGCTTAGACAGGGTAAATGAGCAGTTCTTC. Translation gives CASSLDRVNEQFF. The full variable domain, rest sourced from reference TRBV7-2 and TRBJ2-1, is GAGVSQSPSNKVTEKGKDVELRCDPISGHTALYWYRQSLGQGLEFLIYFQGNSAPDKSGLPSDRFSAERTGGSVSTLTIQRTQQEDSAVYLCASSLDRVNEQFFGPGTRLTVL.

This clone qualifies as large (0.1 to 1%). A read error may produce the germline difference seen at one junction end. The genes are TRBV2 and TRBJ1-5; TRBD1 matches 7 bases. There are 12 residues in the CDR3. Germline lookup yields CDR1 SNHLY and CDR2 FYNNEI. As DNA, the CDR3 is TGTGCCAGCAGTGAAGAGGGGAGGGACAGAGAATTT. Its protein product is CASSEEGRDREF.

The CDR3 here is CASSVVSGKWSGELFF. In nucleotides, the CDR3 is TGTGCCAGCAGCGTAGTGAGCGGAAAGTGGTCCGGGGAGCTGTTTTTT. This chain uses TRBV9 with TRBJ2-2; D might be TRBD2 (5 bases). Trimming shortened V by 0 bases and J by 6 bases, and 15 bases separated the two germline ends. Germline-derived CDR1 and CDR2 are SGDLS and YYNGEE. CDR3 length: 16 residues.

In regard to this clone: At one end, the junction sequence differs from germline, possibly due to a read error. V gene TRBV18 combines with J gene TRBJ1-2, with 10 bases matching TRBD1. There are 12 residues in the CDR3. Germline-derived CDR1 and CDR2 are KGHSH and LQKENI. CDR3 in amino acids: CASSPSDRGHHF. As DNA, the CDR3 is TGTGCCAGCTCACCCTCAGACAGGGGGCATCACTTC.

CDR3 region: CASSLGPREVEYF. The CDR3 nucleotides read TGTGCCAGCAGCTTAGGTCCCCGGGAGGTAGAGTACTTC. This sequence joins TRBV7-2 and TRBJ2-4, with 7 bases matching TRBD2. This CDR3 region has 13 residues. With V trimmed by 1 base and J by 14 bases, 8 bases remained unmatched. The germline V gene encodes CDR1 SGHTA and CDR2 FQGNSA.

The chain joins TRBV7-3 to TRBJ2-1; D remains unclear. Germline-derived CDR1 and CDR2 are SGHTA and FQGTGA. The CDR3 totals 13 residues. Trimming removed 1 base from V and 7 bases from J, with 8 bases in between. The CDR3 nucleotides are TGTGCCAGCAGCTTAATTTTGGGGAATGAGCAGTTCTTC. Translated, it gives CASSLILGNEQFF.

The chain recombines TRBV7-2 with TRBJ1-1, with D uncertain. The V gene's germline CDR1 is SGHTA and CDR2 FQGNSA. The ends were cut back, 1 base at V and 6 bases at J, with 15 bases in the middle. This CDR3 has 15 amino acids. CDR3 residues: CASSLEVLRQAEAFF. The CDR3 region has the DNA TGTGCCAGCAGCTTAGAAGTGCTGCGGCAGGCTGAAGCTTTCTTT.

This chain links TRBV9 with TRBJ2-2; D unclear. The V and J ends lost 0 bases and 6 bases respectively, with 0 bases between them. Looked up from germline, CDR1 is SGDLS and CDR2 is YYNGEE. The CDR3 covers 11 residues. The CDR3 DNA reads as TGTGCCAGCAGCGTAGCCGGGGAGCTGTTTTTT. It encodes CASSVAGELFF.

This clone is termed medium-sized. Other DNA sequences in this specimen translate into the identical CDR3. The rearrangement uses TRBV4-2 and TRBJ2-7; 9 nucleotides agree with TRBD2. This CDR3 region has 16 residues. V lost 0 bases and J lost 5; bases outside the gene matches: 8. Germline loops: CDR1 LGHNA, CDR2 YNFKEQ. CDR3 coding DNA: TGTGCCAGCAGCCAAGATGTTTGGACTAGCGATAACGAGCAGTACTTC. This translates into CASSQDVWTSDNEQYF.

V gene TRBV6-5 combines with J gene TRBJ2-3; no definite D call. CDR3 length: 13 residues. Germline V gene data show CDR1 as MNHEY and CDR2 as SVGAGI. V was pared by 2 bases and J by 6 bases, with 9 bases between. The CDR3 DNA reads as TGTGCCAGCAGTTACAAAGCGACGGATACGCAGTATTTT. Encoded protein: CASSYKATDTQYF.

The chain combines TRBV5-6 with TRBJ2-7; D gene ambiguous. The V end was cut by 2 bases, the J end by 0 bases, with 6 bases between. The V gene's germline CDR1 is SGHDT and CDR2 YYEEEE. This CDR3 has 13 amino acids. The DNA of the CDR3 is TGTGCCAGCAGCTTTGAAAACTCCTACGAGCAGTACTTC. Translated: CASSFENSYEQYF.

The chain employs TRBV5-1 and TRBJ2-3; D gene unclear. This CDR3 contains 14 residues. CDR1 is SGHRS, CDR2 YFSETQ, per germline. The V end lost 2 bases, the J end lost 0 bases, and 7 bases lay between the germline ends. CDR3: CASSFAASTDTQYF. In DNA, the CDR3 is TGCGCCAGCAGCTTTGCGGCAAGCACAGATACGCAGTATTTT.

V and J are TRBV29-1 and TRBJ1-2; maybe TRBD1 (6 bases). Between the trimmed V and J ends, which lost 6 bases and 4 bases, there was a span of 15 bases. Germline V gene data show CDR1 as SQVTM and CDR2 as ANQGSEA. This CDR3 is 13 amino acids long. CDR3 loop: CSVAGERAYGYTF. The CDR3 DNA follows: TGCAGCGTGGCAGGGGAACGCGCCTATGGCTACACCTTC.

The gene calls are TRBV7-8 and TRBJ2-1, with D possibly being TRBD2 (6 bases). Trimming took 3 bases from V and 10 from J, leaving 13 bases between them. Germline-derived CDR1 and CDR2 are SGHVS and FQNEAQ. The CDR3 consists of 13 residues. For the CDR3, the DNA is TGTGCCAGCAGCTTCAATAGCGGACGGGAGCAGTTCTTC. This codes for CASSFNSGREQFF.

V and J are TRBV18 and TRBJ2-1; 8 bases fit TRBD2. Trimming cost V 6 bases and J 4 bases; bases outside gene matches: 11. Germline V CDR1 and CDR2: KGHSH, LQKENI. The CDR3 has 16 residues. For the CDR3, the DNA is TGTGCCAGCTCTCTGGGAGCGGGAGCGGGATACAATGAGCAGTTCTTC. It encodes CASSLGAGAGYNEQFF.

The genes are TRBV29-1 and TRBJ2-2; 7 bases are a match to TRBD1. The germline CDR1 and CDR2 sequences are SQVTM and ANQGSEA. V lost 7 bases and J lost 7; bases outside the gene matches: 18. CDR3 length equals 16 residues. CDR3 bases: TGCAGCGCCGCGAAGATTGTGGCAGGGGGTGTCGGGGAGCTGTTTTTT. This sequence encodes CSAAKIVAGGVGELFF.

J is TRBJ2-7 and V is TRBV6-1; TRBD2 is a possible D gene (6 bases). V was clipped by 6 bases and J by 7 bases, with 19 bases between them. Germline-derived CDR1 and CDR2 are MNHNS and SASEGT. The CDR3 covers 14 residues. For the CDR3, the DNA is TGTGCCAGCAGGTGGGACGGAGGCCGGGGGGAGCAGTACTTC. Translating it yields CASRWDGGRGEQYF.

The gene calls are TRBV25-1 and TRBJ2-1; no firm D call. Trimming removed 4 bases from V and 7 bases from J, with 5 bases in between. Germline values: CDR1 MGHDK, CDR2 SYGVNS. This CDR3 is 11 amino acids long. The DNA of the CDR3 is TGTGCCAGCAGTGGGTTTAATGAGCAGTTCTTC. Protein: CASSGFNEQFF.

The gene calls are TRBV5-6 and TRBJ2-2; D not resolved. Looked up from germline, CDR1 is SGHDT and CDR2 is YYEEEE. The CDR3 spans 12 residues. Trimming shortened V by 4 bases and J by 1 base, and 2 bases separated the two germline ends. In DNA form, the CDR3 reads TGTGCCAGCAGCCGGAACACCGGGGAGCTGTTTTTT. Translated, it gives CASSRNTGELFF. The whole variable domain, remainder taken from reference TRBV5-6 and TRBJ2-2, is DAGVTQSPTHLIKTRGQQVTLRCSPKSGHDTVSWYQQALGQGPQFIFQYYEEEERQRGNFPDRFSGHQFPNYSSELNVNALLLGDSALYLCASSRNTGELFFGEGSRLTVL.

This clone was detected once. The chain combines TRBV19 with TRBJ1-1; 9 nucleotides match TRBD1. The V and J ends lost 9 bases and 5 bases, in that order; junction bases with no gene match: 7. Germline lookup yields CDR1 LNHDA and CDR2 SQIVND (reference sequence). CDR3 length: 13 amino acids. The CDR3 protein is CASRGQGGTEAFF. The DNA for the CDR3 is TGTGCCAGCAGGGGACAGGGCGGGACTGAAGCTTTCTTT. The full variable domain, rest sourced from reference TRBV19 and TRBJ1-1, is DGGITQSPKYLFRKEGQNVTLSCEQNLNHDAMYWYRQDPGQGLRLIYYSQIVNDFQKGDIAEGYSVSREKKESFPLTVTSAQKNPTAFYLCASRGQGGTEAFFGQGTRLTVV.

The chain's CDR3 is CASSFGAGNEKLFF. CDR3 in DNA: TGTGCCAGCAGCTTTGGGGCAGGCAATGAAAAACTGTTTTTT. V is TRBV7-2 and J is TRBJ1-4; D possibly corresponds to TRBD1 (5 bases). This CDR3 has 14 amino acids. Germline values: CDR1 SGHTA, CDR2 FQGNSA. The V end was cut by 3 bases, the J end by 5 bases, with 10 bases between.

This chain links TRBV18 with TRBJ2-2; 9 bases are a match to TRBD1. The trim removed 6 bases at V and 7 bases at J, leaving 6 bases unmatched. Germline CDR1 reads KGHSH; CDR2 reads LQKENI. The CDR3 has 14 amino acids. CDR3 DNA sequence: TGTGCCAGCTCCCCGGACAGGGGCGGCGGGGAGCTGTTTTTT. As protein: CASSPDRGGGELFF.

The chain combines TRBV5-1 with TRBJ2-7; D perhaps matches TRBD2 (5 bases). Germline V gene sequence: CDR1 SGHRS, CDR2 YFSETQ. This CDR3 has 13 residues. Trimming pared 5 bases from V and 3 bases from J, leaving 12 bases between. CDR3 sequence (DNA): TGCGCCAGCAGGTGGGAGTGGGGCTACGAGCAGTACTTC. Protein product: CASRWEWGYEQYF.

J is TRBJ2-2 and V is TRBV5-4, with no clear D. This CDR3 comprises 15 residues. V was shortened by 1 base and J by 4 bases, with 11 bases between the two germline ends. Germline values: CDR1 SGHNT, CDR2 YYREEE (reference sequence). The CDR3 region has the DNA TGTGCCAGCAGCTTGAATATAGGGCGCACCGGGGAGCTGTTTTTT. It specifies CASSLNIGRTGELFF. Together with reference TRBV5-4 and TRBJ2-2, the CDR3 gives the full variable domain: ETGVTQSPTHLIKTRGQQVTLRCSSQSGHNTVSWYQQALGQGPQFIFQYYREEENGRGNFPPRFSGLQFPNYSSELNVNALELDDSALYLCASSLNIGRTGELFFGEGSRLTVL.

V gene TRBV6-1 combines with J gene TRBJ2-1; TRBD1 aligns across 10 bases. Germline CDR1 MNHNS, CDR2 SASEGT. This CDR3 has 15 residues. The ends lost 5 bases at V and 7 bases at J; junction bases unmatched: 8. The CDR3 DNA follows: TGTGCCAGCAGTAACCGGGACAGGGGAGGGAATGAGCAGTTCTTC. Translated, it gives CASSNRDRGGNEQFF.

The chain couples TRBV10-3 to TRBJ1-1; TRBD1 might be the D (6 bases). CDR1 is ENHRY, CDR2 SYGVKD, per germline. The ends were cut back, 7 bases at V and 3 bases at J, with 12 bases in the middle. This CDR3 is 13 amino acids long. CDR3 sequence: CAITVAGDTEAFF. In DNA form, the CDR3 reads TGTGCCATCACCGTCGCAGGGGACACTGAAGCTTTCTTT.